These 26 T cell receptor beta chains share one sample of origin, sequenced in a study of T cell clones after liver transplantation. Produced via immunoSEQ multiplex PCR; TCRdb's table is partial and in-frame only. Here the sample spans fewer than 65,000 clones, 86% being singletons. Specimen: CD8+ T cells from blood, collected 12 months after liver transplant. These receptors were obtained from a human patient who received a liver transplant. The T cells may come from the graft donor.

The CDR3 sequence: CASSIGGQEYTEAFF. The CDR3 nucleotides are TGTGCCAGTAGTATTGGAGGGCAGGAGTACACTGAAGCTTTCTTT. The chain joins TRBV19 to TRBJ1-1; D unclear. The CDR3 has 15 residues. V lost 3 bases, J lost 3 bases, and 14 bases lay in between. CDR1 is LNHDA, CDR2 SQIVND, per germline (reference sequence).

This chain joins TRBV6-1 and TRBJ2-2; D unclear. V was cut by 6 bases and J by 0 bases, with 5 bases left in between. Germline V gene lookup returns CDR1 MNHNS and CDR2 SASEGT. This CDR3 comprises 13 residues. CDR3 in amino acids: CASRRANTGELFF. The CDR3 region has the DNA TGTGCCAGCAGACGGGCGAACACCGGGGAGCTGTTTTTT.

V is TRBV5-4 and J is TRBJ2-1, with 8 bases matching TRBD2. CDR3 length: 15 residues. The V gene's germline CDR1 is SGHNT and CDR2 YYREEE (reference sequence). Trimming at V came to 4 bases and at J to 0 bases, leaving 3 bases not matched to a gene. The CDR3 DNA reads as TGTGCCAGCAGCCCTAGCGGGTCCTCCTACAATGAGCAGTTCTTC. Translation: CASSPSGSSYNEQFF.

Concerning this clone itself: Relative to the germline gene, one junction end is altered; a read error may explain this. Other DNA sequences from this sample encode an identical CDR3 as well. The V gene is TRBV4-3, the J gene TRBJ2-7; weak D call: TRBD2 (5 bases). CDR1 and CDR2 from the germline V gene are LGHNA and YSLEER. The CDR3 contains 15 residues. The CDR3 here is CASSQELEGSYEQYF. As DNA, the CDR3 is TGCGCCAGCAGCCAAGAGTTAGAGGGTTCCTACGAGCAGTATTTC.

The chain uses TRBV29-1 and TRBJ2-7; 8 nucleotides match TRBD2. The CDR3 extends over 14 amino acids. Germline CDR1 reads SQVTM; CDR2 reads ANQGSEA. Trimming cost V 6 bases and J 3 bases; bases outside gene matches: 10. This CDR3 reads CSVELAVGNYEQYF. CDR3 sequence (DNA): TGCAGCGTCGAACTAGCGGTAGGGAACTACGAGCAGTACTTC.

The chain combines TRBV11-2 with TRBJ2-5; TRBD1 agrees at 9 bases. Losses at the gene ends were 5 bases for V and 1 base for J; bases not matched to a gene: 11. Germline CDR1 SGHAT, CDR2 FQNNGV. The CDR3 loop spans 17 amino acids. The CDR3 nucleotides are TGTGCCAGCAGCGAAGTCCGGACAGGGGTTTTCCAAGAGACCCAGTACTTC. The encoded protein is CASSEVRTGVFQETQYF.

This clone was found once. V gene TRBV6-5 combines with J gene TRBJ2-7; maybe TRBD1 (5 bases). Per germline, CDR1 MNHEY and CDR2 SVGAGI. The germline V and J ends were trimmed by 0 bases and 4 bases, with 7 bases remaining between them. The CDR3 length is 13 residues. CDR3 nucleotides: TGTGCCAGCAGTTACTCTCAGGGTTACGAGCAGTACTTC. This encodes CASSYSQGYEQYF.

This chain links TRBV9 with TRBJ2-7, with D hard to call. Trimming removed 3 bases at V and 4 bases at J, with 8 bases between. The CDR3 extends over 12 amino acids. Germline CDR1 and CDR2: SGDLS and YYNGEE. The CDR3 loop reads CASSGYGYEQYF. The CDR3 DNA reads TGTGCCAGCAGCGGGTACGGTTACGAGCAGTACTTC.

The V and J genes are TRBV6-5 and TRBJ1-1; the D gene is possibly TRBD1 (5 bases). Trimming took 7 bases from V and 4 from J, leaving 13 bases between them. The V gene's germline CDR1 is MNHEY and CDR2 SVGAGI. The length of the CDR3 is 13 residues. Here the CDR3 reads CASKHSGGTEAFF. The CDR3 coding sequence is TGTGCCAGCAAACATTCGGGGGGCACTGAAGCTTTCTTT.

V gene TRBV7-9 combines with J gene TRBJ2-7, with a weak D call TRBD2 (5 bases). The CDR3 extends over 15 amino acids. V gave up 4 bases and J gave up 0 bases, with 13 bases separating them. Germline V gene sequence: CDR1 SEHNR, CDR2 FQNEAQ (reference sequence). CDR3 DNA: TGTGCCAGCAGCTCTTCCAGCGGTTACTCCTACGAGCAGTACTTC. Translated: CASSSSSGYSYEQYF.

This chain links TRBV6-6 with TRBJ1-2; 9 bases match TRBD1. V shed 6 bases, J shed 6 bases, and the junction held 5 bases outside the gene matches. In germline, CDR1 is MNHNY, CDR2 SVGAGI (reference sequence). The CDR3 has 13 residues. The CDR3 sequence: CASRPGQGDGYTF. In nucleotides, the CDR3 is TGTGCCAGCAGACCGGGACAGGGCGATGGCTACACCTTC.

This clone was picked up one time. This rearrangement joins TRBV7-2 to TRBJ2-7; possible D gene TRBD1, 6 bases. This CDR3 region has 14 residues. V gave up 0 bases and J gave up 4 bases, with 10 bases separating them. Germline V gene data show CDR1 as SGHTA and CDR2 as FQGNSA. The CDR3 DNA follows: TGTGCCAGCAGCTTAGCCGGGACATCGTACGAGCAGTACTTC. Its translation is CASSLAGTSYEQYF.

The chain carries TRBV19 and TRBJ1-5, with 7 bases matching TRBD1. This CDR3 comprises 15 residues. From germline, CDR1 is LNHDA and CDR2 SQIVND (reference sequence). The ends lost 6 bases at V and 4 bases at J; junction bases unmatched: 9. The CDR3 is CASSLTGTANQPQHF. CDR3 nucleotides: TGTGCCAGTAGCCTGACCGGGACAGCAAATCAGCCCCAGCATTTT.

The CDR3 nucleotides are TGTGCCAGCAGTTTAGAGGGGCAGGACCTCTACACCTTC. This sequence encodes CASSLEGQDLYTF. V usage is TRBV27 and J usage is TRBJ1-2, with a weak D call TRBD1 (5 bases). The CDR3 sequence is 13 residues long. V lost 2 bases and J lost 10, with 14 bases in between. The germline V gene has CDR1 MNHEY and CDR2 SMNVEV (reference sequence).

The chain carries TRBV4-1 and TRBJ2-2; 11 bases line up with TRBD2. The ends lost 4 bases at V and 5 bases at J; junction bases unmatched: 0. The CDR3 is 14 amino acids. Germline CDR1 is MGHRA and CDR2 is YSYEKL. The CDR3 spells CASSRLAGTGELFF. CDR3 sequence (DNA): TGCGCCAGCAGCCGACTAGCGGGGACCGGGGAGCTGTTTTTT.

The DNA for the CDR3 is TGTGCCAGTAGTATCGGGAACACTGAAGCTTTCTTT. Translation gives CASSIGNTEAFF. The J gene is TRBJ1-1, the V gene TRBV19; D is undetermined. Germline lookup yields CDR1 LNHDA and CDR2 SQIVND (reference sequence). This CDR3 contains 12 residues. Trimming stripped 3 bases from V and 1 base from J, with 3 bases between.

The gene calls are TRBV7-9 and TRBJ1-3, with D possibly being TRBD1 (5 bases). Germline lookup yields CDR1 SEHNR and CDR2 FQNEAQ (reference sequence). Trimming pared 5 bases from V and 6 bases from J, leaving 20 bases between. The CDR3 loop spans 16 amino acids. Here the CDR3 DNA reads TGTGCCAGCAGCACATTCGGGACCCATCTTATAAACACCATATATTTT. It encodes CASSTFGTHLINTIYF.

The chain combines TRBV7-9 with TRBJ2-5; 7 nucleotides agree with TRBD2. The CDR3 is 14 amino acids. The ends lost 1 base at V and 4 bases at J; junction bases unmatched: 3. CDR1 SEHNR and CDR2 FQNEAQ come from the germline V gene (reference sequence). CDR3 sequence (DNA): TGTGCCAGCAGCTTAGGAGGGAGGGGAGAGACCCAGTACTTC. This translates into CASSLGGRGETQYF.

V gene TRBV10-2 combines with J gene TRBJ2-3; 10 bases are a match to TRBD2. Germline loops: CDR1 WSHSY, CDR2 SAAADI. The CDR3 loop spans 18 amino acids. V lost 2 bases to trimming and J lost 5 bases; unmatched junction nucleotides: 13. The CDR3 here is CASSEPESRTSGLDTQYF. DNA of the CDR3: TGCGCCAGCAGTGAGCCAGAGTCCCGGACTAGCGGATTAGATACGCAGTATTTT.

The V gene is TRBV7-9, the J gene TRBJ2-5; D unclear. The germline V gene has CDR1 SEHNR and CDR2 FQNEAQ (reference sequence). V lost 11 bases and J 1 base, leaving 14 bases between the germline ends. The length of the CDR3 is 13 residues. This chain's CDR3 is CAWVQELQETQYF. CDR3 DNA: TGTGCCTGGGTTCAAGAGCTCCAAGAGACCCAGTACTTC.

The chain recombines TRBV28 with TRBJ2-1, with 8 bases identical to TRBD2. Germline trimming cut 5 bases from V and 5 bases from J; bases unmatched to any gene: 11. The CDR3 extends over 16 amino acids. Germline V gene data show CDR1 as MDHEN and CDR2 as SYDVKM. This CDR3 is CASSGPGTSSNNEQFF. The CDR3 DNA reads TGTGCCAGCAGTGGTCCCGGGACTAGTTCTAACAATGAGCAGTTCTTC. The full variable domain, completed using reference TRBV28 and TRBJ2-1, is DVKVTQSSRYLVKRTGEKVFLECVQDMDHENMFWYRQDPGLGLRLIYFSYDVKMKEKGDIPEGYSVSREKKERFSLILESASTNQTSMYLCASSGPGTSSNNEQFFGPGTRLTVL.

The CDR3 reads CASSVVGDWGNEQFF. The CDR3, as DNA: TGTGCCAGCAGCGTAGTCGGGGATTGGGGCAATGAGCAGTTCTTC. The chain uses TRBV9 and TRBJ2-1; D might be TRBD2 (5 bases). The CDR3 is 15 residues long. The ends were cut back, 0 bases at V and 6 bases at J, with 13 bases in the middle. CDR1 is SGDLS, CDR2 YYNGEE, per germline.

This clone qualifies as medium-sized. The gene calls are TRBV7-6 and TRBJ2-2; 9 positions agree with TRBD1. The CDR3 loop spans 17 amino acids. Germline lookup yields CDR1 SGHVS and CDR2 FNYEAQ. With V trimmed by 5 bases and J by 2 bases, 9 bases remained unmatched. The CDR3 coding sequence is TGTGCCAGCAGCAACCGACAGGGGGTCGTTAACACCGGGGAGCTGTTTTTT. It specifies CASSNRQGVVNTGELFF.

The genes are TRBV27 and TRBJ2-7; D is possibly TRBD2 (6 bases). The germline V and J ends were trimmed by 3 bases and 0 bases, with 15 bases remaining between them. The germline V gene has CDR1 MNHEY and CDR2 SMNVEV (reference sequence). The CDR3 contains 16 residues. Here the CDR3 DNA reads TGTGCCAGCAGTTTTGGGGCGGGGTCGAGCTCCTACGAGCAGTACTTC. Its protein product is CASSFGAGSSSYEQYF.

The chain combines TRBV10-1 with TRBJ2-3, with TRBD2 matching over 11 bases. The trim removed 1 base at V and 0 bases at J, leaving 3 bases unmatched. This CDR3 is built from 17 residues. CDR1 and CDR2 from the germline V gene are WNHNN and SYGVQD (reference sequence). This chain's CDR3 is CASSELGLAASTDTQYF. The CDR3 DNA reads TGCGCCAGCAGTGAGTTGGGACTAGCGGCAAGCACAGATACGCAGTATTTT.

A few counts support this clone. The chain carries TRBV7-9 and TRBJ1-2; D unclear. This CDR3 has 14 amino acids. Germline V gene data show CDR1 as SEHNR and CDR2 as FQNEAQ (reference sequence). Trimming stripped 4 bases from V and 4 bases from J, with 13 bases between. This CDR3 reads CASSSPAPGYGYTF. Here the CDR3 DNA reads TGTGCCAGCAGCTCCCCTGCACCGGGCTATGGCTACACCTTC.